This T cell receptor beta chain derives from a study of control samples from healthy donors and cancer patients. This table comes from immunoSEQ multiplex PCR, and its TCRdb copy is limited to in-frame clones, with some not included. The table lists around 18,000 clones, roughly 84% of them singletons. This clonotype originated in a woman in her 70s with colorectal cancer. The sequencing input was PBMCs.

CDR3 sequence: CASMGGNGETQYF. CDR3 in DNA: TGTGCCAGCATGGGGGGGAACGGGGAGACCCAGTACTTC. J is TRBJ2-5 and V is TRBV6-5; TRBD2 matches 7 bases. J gave up 5 bases and V 7 bases, and 7 bases lay outside the gene matches. In germline, CDR1 is MNHEY, CDR2 SVGAGI. There are 13 residues in the CDR3.